This T cell receptor (beta chain) was sequenced for a study of cytomegalovirus exposure and HLA in healthy donors. Study context: Of the donors genotyped, approximately 430 in all, less than 90% fell in the Caucasian-associated ancestry cluster. Study findings and constraints: One variant, a missense change in DCLRE1C, was linked in a later analysis to TCR beta V- and J-gene trimming. Listed as cytomegalovirus-associated were 170 or so TCR beta chains.

As concerns this clone: Its antigen is currently unknown.

Although they were nominally healthy when sampled, donors likely had unrecorded immune exposures. Use of 60 Vbeta and 13 Jbeta primers characterized the PCR. The protocol was immunoSEQ multiplex PCR, while the TCRdb copy is restricted to in-frame clones and leaves out a portion. Of approximately 270,000 clones detected, 80% appear once; the ten largest clones hold around 0.33%. This receptor was obtained from a girl aged 2-15 years in good health and CMV-seronegative. The sequenced material came from PBMCs.

This CDR3 is CASSLVGGQRDGNTEAFF. The CDR3 DNA is TGCGCCAGCAGCTTGGTCGGGGGACAGAGGGATGGGAACACTGAAGCTTTCTTT. The rearrangement joins TRBV5-1 to TRBJ1-1; 7 bases align to TRBD1. This CDR3 comprises 18 residues. The V gene end was trimmed by 0 bases and the J gene end by 1 base; junction bases not matched to a gene: 12. From germline, CDR1 is SGHRS and CDR2 YFSETQ.